This T cell receptor beta chain was retrieved from a study of blood T cell repertoires in COVID-19. Study at large: In each case, the material was cDNA or gDNA derived from T cells, B-cell-depleted T cells, or PBMCs.

This CDR3 has 14 residues. Germline-derived CDR1 and CDR2 are SGHRS and YFSETQ. Trimming took off 4 bases at V and 0 bases at J, with 8 bases between the two ends. Repertoires were generated with immunoSEQ multiplex PCR, while TCRdb's copy carries only in-frame clones and drops some. The sample carries approximately 270,000 clones, about four fifths recorded once. This clone was found once. The rearrangement links TRBV5-1 to TRBJ2-4, with D possibly TRBD1 on 6 matching bases. Sequencing was performed on peripheral blood. This receptor was obtained from a man older than 75 with acute or convalescent COVID-19. The CDR3 sequence is CASSQDRAKNIQYF. The CDR3 DNA follows: TGCGCCAGCAGCCAGGACAGAGCCAAAAACATTCAGTACTTC. The variable domain in full, with the rest retrieved from reference TRBV5-1 and TRBJ2-4, is KAGVTQTPRYLIKTRGQQVTLSCSPISGHRSVSWYQQTPGQGLQFLFEYFSETQRNKGNFPGRFSGRQFSNSRSEMNVSTLELGDSALYLCASSQDRAKNIQYFGAGTRLSVL.